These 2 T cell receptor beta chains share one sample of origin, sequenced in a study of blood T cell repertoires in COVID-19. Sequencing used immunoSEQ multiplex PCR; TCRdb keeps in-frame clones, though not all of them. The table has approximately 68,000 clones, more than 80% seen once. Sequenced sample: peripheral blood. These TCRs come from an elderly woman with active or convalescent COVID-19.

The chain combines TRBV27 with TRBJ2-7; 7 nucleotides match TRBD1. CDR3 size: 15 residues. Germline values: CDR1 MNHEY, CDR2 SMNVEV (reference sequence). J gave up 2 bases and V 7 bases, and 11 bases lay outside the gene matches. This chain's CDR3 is CASTSSLGQTYEQYF. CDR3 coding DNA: TGTGCCAGCACCTCCTCCTTGGGACAGACCTACGAGCAGTACTTC.

The CDR3 loop is CSVGTSGSYEQYF. The CDR3 nucleotides read TGCAGCGTTGGGACTAGCGGATCTTACGAGCAGTACTTC. The chain combines TRBV29-1 with TRBJ2-7, with 10 bases aligning to TRBD2. The germline V gene has CDR1 SQVTM and CDR2 ANQGSEA. The CDR3 loop spans 13 amino acids. The V gene end was trimmed by 4 bases and the J gene end by 4 bases; junction bases not matched to a gene: 4.